Detailed here is one T cell receptor beta chain. The antigen remains unidentified. Sequencing used immunoSEQ multiplex PCR; TCRdb keeps in-frame clones, though not all of them. The sample includes roughly 300,000 clones, 75% to 90% seen only once; the top ten take 9.5% to 12%. Documented treatment: around 19 received Ad26.COV2.S at low or high dose, single or two shots; about 5 received placebo; per-sample allocation not given. Specimen acquisition occurred on day 63 following the initial vaccine or placebo injection. The germline V gene has CDR1 SEHNR and CDR2 FQNEAQ (reference sequence). V shed 0 bases and J shed 5 bases, with 8 bases lying between them. The CDR3 contains 13 residues. The data were obtained in a study of Ad26.COV2.S vaccination and SARS-CoV-2 variants. Points from the study as a whole: There was a possibility that the TCR breadth and depth analyses underestimated total T cell responses.

This chain links TRBV7-9 with TRBJ2-7, with D tentatively TRBD2 (6 bases). The material sequenced was peripheral blood, taken in a trial of Ad26.COV2.S vaccine versus placebo. This clonotype originated in a person between 18 and 65 years old who received the Ad26.COV2.S COVID-19 vaccine or a placebo. The CDR3 nucleotides read TGTGCCAGCAGCTTAGCGGACTATAACGAGCAGTACTTC. Protein product: CASSLADYNEQYF.